These T cell receptor beta chains were read from a single sample in a study of blood T cell repertoires in COVID-19. Produced via immunoSEQ multiplex PCR; TCRdb's table is partial and in-frame only. Found here are 150,000 to 200,000 clones, 70% to 90% of them singletons; the top ten hold approximately 11%. Sequenced material: peripheral blood. All receptors come from a human donor with active or convalescent COVID-19. The donor label of this sample is uncertain. CDR3s include the opening cysteine and the closing phenylalanine or tryptophan. The order of the fields is clone size, V gene, CDR3 length, D gene, J gene, CDR3 protein, CDR3 DNA. A D gene is named only where the DNA matches it firmly. Size tells how often a clone was seen (once, few, many) or the class of an expanded clone, and some rows leave it out.

-	TRBV28	18	TRBD2	TRBJ2-5	CASSSYGTSGSYPETQYF	TGTGCCAGCAGTTCTTACGGGACTAGCGGGAGCTACCCAGAGACCCAGTACTTC
-	TRBV5-1	15	-	TRBJ1-5	CASSLEGVPFQPQHF	TGCGCCAGCAGCTTGGAGGGGGTACCTTTCCAGCCCCAGCATTTT
-	TRBV9	14	TRBD2	TRBJ2-1	CASSGSGGWGEQFF	TGTGCCAGCAGCGGTAGCGGGGGGTGGGGTGAGCAGTTCTTC
-	TRBV18	17	-	TRBJ2-2	CASSPPSARARTGELFF	TGTGCCAGCTCACCACCGAGCGCCAGGGCAAGGACCGGGGAGCTGTTTTTT
-	TRBV19	17	TRBD2	TRBJ2-7	CASSTRTSGSVPYEQYF	TGTGCCAGTAGTACTAGGACTAGCGGGAGTGTGCCCTACGAGCAGTACTTC
-	TRBV4-3	14	TRBD2	TRBJ2-7	CASSPSGGPYEQYF	TGCGCCAGCAGCCCTAGCGGGGGTCCCTACGAGCAGTACTTC
-	TRBV4-3	16	-	TRBJ2-2	CASSQNGQSNTGELFF	TGCGCCAGCAGCCAGAATGGGCAATCGAACACCGGGGAGCTGTTTTTT
-	TRBV7-3	14	-	TRBJ2-2	CASSKSLNTGELFF	TGTGCCAGCAGCAAATCCCTGAACACCGGGGAGCTGTTTTTT
-	TRBV12-5	14	TRBD1	TRBJ1-4	CASGSLTGVEKLFF	TGTGCTAGTGGATCGCTTACAGGGGTGGAAAAACTGTTTTTT
-	TRBV6-6	15	TRBD1	TRBJ1-4	CASNRGQATNEKLFF	TGTGCCAGCAACAGGGGGCAAGCCACTAATGAAAAACTGTTTTTT
-	TRBV25-1	15	-	TRBJ2-5	CASSRPGLFQETQYF	TGTGCCAGCAGCAGACCGGGACTTTTTCAAGAGACCCAGTACTTC
-	TRBV28	12	-	TRBJ1-2	CASSRGGDGYTF	TGTGCCAGCAGTAGGGGGGGGGATGGCTACACCTTC
-	TRBV28	16	TRBD2	TRBJ2-7	CASSPLGAGGIYEQYF	TGTGCCAGCAGTCCCCTGGGAGCGGGGGGAATATACGAGCAGTACTTC
-	TRBV5-1	14	TRBD1	TRBJ2-7	CASSFGTGRGEQYF	TGCGCCAGCAGCTTCGGGACAGGGAGGGGGGAGCAGTACTTC
-	TRBV4-2	16	TRBD2	TRBJ2-7	CASSQRTSGGSYEQYF	TGTGCCAGCAGCCAAAGGACTAGCGGGGGCTCCTACGAGCAGTACTTC
few	TRBV14	17	TRBD2	TRBJ2-1	CASSQNSGRAPRNEQFF	TGTGCCAGCAGCCAGAATAGCGGGAGGGCCCCCCGCAATGAGCAGTTCTTC
-	TRBV10-3	13	-	TRBJ1-1	CAGSGGMNTEAFF	TGTGCCGGGTCTGGCGGAATGAACACTGAAGCTTTCTTT
-	TRBV25-1	16	TRBD2	TRBJ2-1	CASSARLAGYNNEQFF	TGTGCCAGCAGTGCCCGACTAGCGGGGTACAACAATGAGCAGTTCTTC
-	TRBV6-5	15	-	TRBJ1-6	CASKDSYGDNSPLHF	TGTGCCAGCAAGGACTCCTATGGGGATAATTCACCCCTCCACTTT
few	TRBV4-2	13	TRBD1	TRBJ2-7	CASSQVTGGEQYF	TGTGCCAGCAGCCAAGTAACAGGGGGCGAGCAGTACTTC
-	TRBV6-6	16	TRBD2	TRBJ2-7	CASSYPLAGGSYEQYF	TGTGCCAGCAGTTATCCCCTCGCGGGGGGTTCCTACGAGCAGTACTTC
-	TRBV5-4	16	TRBD2	TRBJ2-1	CASSLGGTSAFNEQFF	TGTGCCAGCAGCTTGGGTGGGACTAGCGCATTCAATGAGCAGTTCTTC